These 32 T cell receptor beta chains originate from one sample sequenced in a study of blood T cell repertoires in COVID-19. Profiling relied on immunoSEQ multiplex PCR, and the TCRdb table lists in-frame clones only, not all of them. The table has approximately 300,000 clones, around 89% seen once. Sequenced material: peripheral blood. Source of these receptors: a woman aged 40 to 50 with acute or convalescent COVID-19.

The rearrangement links TRBV24-1 to TRBJ2-1; TRBD2 matches at 8 bases. This CDR3 contains 15 residues. J gave up 0 bases and V 6 bases, and 3 bases lay outside the gene matches. Germline V lookup: CDR1 KGHDR, CDR2 SFDVKD. The CDR3 sequence: CATSRGGSSYNEQFF. The CDR3 bases are TGTGCCACCAGTCGGGGGGGTAGCTCCTACAATGAGCAGTTCTTC.

The rearrangement links TRBV5-4 to TRBJ2-2; D is possibly TRBD1 (6 bases). CDR1 is SGHNT and CDR2 is YYREEE in the germline V gene (reference sequence). This CDR3 spans 15 amino acids. V was cut by 2 bases and J by 0 bases, with 8 bases left in between. Written as DNA, the CDR3 is TGTGCCAGCAGCTTAGGGGGATCGAACACCGGGGAGCTGTTTTTT. Translation gives CASSLGGSNTGELFF. The full variable domain, its missing parts supplied by reference TRBV5-4 and TRBJ2-2, is ETGVTQSPTHLIKTRGQQVTLRCSSQSGHNTVSWYQQALGQGPQFIFQYYREEENGRGNFPPRFSGLQFPNYSSELNVNALELDDSALYLCASSLGGSNTGELFFGEGSRLTVL.

This CDR3 is CASSHPSTGYGYTF. In DNA form, the CDR3 reads TGTGCCAGCAGCCACCCCTCAACAGGTTATGGCTACACCTTC. The chain couples TRBV7-9 to TRBJ1-2; D is perhaps TRBD1 (5 bases). Trimming left V 5 bases short and J 5 bases short, with 15 bases between. The CDR3 covers 14 residues. Germline lookup yields CDR1 SEHNR and CDR2 FQNEAQ (reference sequence).

The rearrangement joins TRBV2 to TRBJ1-6; tentative D call: TRBD1 (6 bases). Germline values: CDR1 SNHLY, CDR2 FYNNEI. V was cut by 3 bases and J by 0 bases, with 15 bases left in between. The CDR3 consists of 18 residues. The CDR3 coding sequence is TGTGCCAGCAGTGAGAGACAGGCTCATTTCTCCTATAATTCACCCCTCCACTTT. Its protein is CASSERQAHFSYNSPLHF.

This chain uses TRBV2 with TRBJ2-7; tentatively, D is TRBD1 (6 bases). Trimming cost V 7 bases and J 0 bases, with 22 bases left between them. CDR1 and CDR2 from the germline V gene are SNHLY and FYNNEI. This CDR3 contains 17 residues. The DNA of the CDR3 is TGTGCCAGCAAATCACCGGGACACACTAAGAGCTCCTACGAGCAGTACGTC. This gives the protein CASKSPGHTKSSYEQYV.

This sequence joins TRBV29-1 and TRBJ1-1; D call uncertain. V was clipped by 6 bases and J by 2 bases, with 10 bases between them. The CDR3 spans 12 residues. Germline V gene lookup returns CDR1 SQVTM and CDR2 ANQGSEA. CDR3 residues: CSVDGLNTEAFF. The CDR3 bases are TGCAGCGTCGATGGTCTAAACACTGAAGCTTTCTTT.

The rearrangement joins TRBV28 to TRBJ1-3; D is uncertain. This CDR3 comprises 14 residues. The germline V and J ends were trimmed by 3 bases and 4 bases, with 10 bases remaining between them. The germline V gene encodes CDR1 MDHEN and CDR2 SYDVKM. CDR3 residues: CASSFGGSGNTIYF. The CDR3 DNA sequence: TGTGCCAGCAGTTTCGGAGGGAGCGGAAACACCATATATTTT.

J is TRBJ2-5 and V is TRBV14, with 9 bases matching TRBD1. Trimming at V came to 4 bases and at J to 7 bases, leaving 10 bases not matched to a gene. The CDR3 sequence is 15 residues long. Germline CDR1 and CDR2: SGHDN and FVKESK. CDR3 bases: TGTGCCAGCAGCCCCAGGACAGGGGCCGCAAGGACCCAGTACTTC. Protein sequence: CASSPRTGAARTQYF.

The chain couples TRBV4-2 to TRBJ2-1; the match to TRBD1 covers 7 bases. CDR1 LGHNA and CDR2 YNFKEQ come from the germline V gene. CDR3 length: 15 amino acids. J was trimmed by 7 bases and V by 1 base; bases with no gene match: 7. CDR3 in amino acids: CASSQGGQLRNEQFF. CDR3 nucleotide sequence: TGTGCCAGCAGCCAAGGGGGACAGTTAAGGAATGAGCAGTTCTTC.

A word on this clone: Additional DNA sequences in this sample encode the identical CDR3. The genes are TRBV11-2 and TRBJ1-1, with D tentatively TRBD1 (5 bases). The CDR3 length is 13 residues. The V gene's germline CDR1 is SGHAT and CDR2 FQNNGV. V gave up 4 bases and J gave up 2 bases, with 8 bases separating them. CDR3 loop: CASSSTGNTEAFF. For the CDR3, the DNA is TGTGCCAGCAGCTCAACAGGTAACACTGAAGCTTTCTTT.

The genes are TRBV7-8 and TRBJ2-1; possible D gene TRBD2, 5 bases. Germline lookup yields CDR1 SGHVS and CDR2 FQNEAQ. V was shortened by 5 bases and J by 2 bases, with 13 bases between the two germline ends. The CDR3 has 15 amino acids. The CDR3 region has the DNA TGTGCCAGCAGCCCGTGGAGCGGACCCTACAATGAGCAGTTCTTC. Residues: CASSPWSGPYNEQFF.

The V and J genes are TRBV30 and TRBJ2-3; D perhaps matches TRBD2 (5 bases). Trimming took 5 bases from V and 1 from J, leaving 10 bases between them. There are 13 residues in the CDR3. Germline V gene data show CDR1 as GTSNPN and CDR2 as SVGIG (reference sequence). In DNA form, the CDR3 reads TGTGCCTGGGGAGCCGGGGGCACAGATACGCAGTATTTT. The encoded protein is CAWGAGGTDTQYF.

The chain employs TRBV27 and TRBJ2-2; perhaps TRBD1 as D (5 bases). The CDR3 length is 15 residues. Germline V gene sequence: CDR1 MNHEY, CDR2 SMNVEV (reference sequence). V was trimmed by 2 bases and J by 0 bases, leaving 7 bases between them. Here the CDR3 reads CASSLQGSNTGELFF. Written as DNA, the CDR3 is TGTGCCAGCAGTTTACAGGGATCGAACACCGGGGAGCTGTTTTTT.

The V gene is TRBV2, the J gene TRBJ2-2; 7 positions match TRBD1. The CDR3 is made up of 15 amino acids. Germline V gene sequence: CDR1 SNHLY, CDR2 FYNNEI. V lost 4 bases and J lost 4; bases outside the gene matches: 6. Written as DNA, the CDR3 is TGTGCCAGCAGTGGACAGGGAGCGGCCACCGGGGAGCTGTTTTTT. It translates to CASSGQGAATGELFF.

V gene TRBV3-1 (or the pseudogene TRBV3-2) combines with J gene TRBJ1-1, with 10 bases that match TRBD1. The CDR3 spans 15 residues. Trimming cost V 4 bases and J 3 bases; bases outside gene matches: 5. The germline V gene has CDR1 LGHDT and CDR2 YNNKEL (reference sequence). CDR3 region: CASSPGTGDDTEAFF. The CDR3 DNA follows: TGTGCCAGCAGCCCTGGGACAGGGGACGACACTGAAGCTTTCTTT.

This clone was seen once. The chain is built from TRBV24-1 and TRBJ1-2, with a tentative D call TRBD1 (5 bases). V was shortened by 8 bases and J by 6 bases, with 18 bases between the two germline ends. Germline V gene sequence: CDR1 KGHDR, CDR2 SFDVKD. The CDR3 is 14 residues long. The CDR3 sequence is CATTGAGKEDGYTF. In DNA form, the CDR3 reads TGTGCCACCACAGGAGCAGGGAAAGAGGATGGCTACACCTTC.

This chain joins TRBV2 and TRBJ2-5; TRBD2 matches at 7 bases. The trim removed 6 bases at V and 4 bases at J, leaving 20 bases unmatched. The CDR3 is 18 residues long. Germline V gene data show CDR1 as SNHLY and CDR2 as FYNNEI. As DNA, the CDR3 is TGTGCCAGCAGGGGGCTAGGACTGGGACTAACCGGGGGAGAGACCCAGTACTTC. Translating gives CASRGLGLGLTGGETQYF.

The V gene is TRBV5-6, the J gene TRBJ2-7; a possible D gene is TRBD2 (6 bases). This CDR3 has 15 amino acids. Trimming left V 4 bases short and J 2 bases short, with 16 bases between. CDR1 is SGHDT, CDR2 YYEEEE, per germline. DNA for the CDR3: TGTGCCAGCAGCGGAGGGTCAGATACCGCCTACGAGCAGTACGTC. Its protein is CASSGGSDTAYEQYV.

The chain couples TRBV19 to TRBJ1-4, with 7 nucleotides matching TRBD1. Germline V gene lookup returns CDR1 LNHDA and CDR2 SQIVND (reference sequence). The CDR3 sequence is 13 residues long. V lost 3 bases and J lost 8; bases outside the gene matches: 3. The CDR3 here is CASSIDRVEKLFF. CDR3 DNA: TGTGCCAGTAGTATCGACAGGGTAGAAAAACTGTTTTTT.

V and J are TRBV6-1 and TRBJ1-2, with 7 bases that match TRBD1. After removal of 2 bases from V and 5 bases from J, the junction contained 5 bases not matched to a gene. Per germline, CDR1 MNHNS and CDR2 SASEGT. The CDR3 totals 14 residues. CDR3 in amino acids: CASSETQGLYGYTF. The CDR3 nucleotides read TGTGCCAGCAGTGAAACACAGGGGTTGTATGGCTACACCTTC.

The J gene is TRBJ2-2, the V gene TRBV10-3, with 9 bases aligning to TRBD2. The CDR3 runs to 18 residues. Germline-derived CDR1 and CDR2 are ENHRY and SYGVKD. V dropped 0 bases and J dropped 3; count of bases not matched to a gene: 8. The CDR3 DNA follows: TGTGCCATCAGTGAGTCGAGGGTGTCTAGCGGGGACACCGGGGAGCTGTTTTTT. Amino acid sequence: CAISESRVSSGDTGELFF.

As regards this clone: Other DNA sequences from this sample encode an identical CDR3 as well. CDR3 residues: CASSPDRGETQYF. In DNA form, the CDR3 reads TGCGCCAGCAGCCCGGACAGGGGGGAGACCCAGTACTTC. The chain employs TRBV5-1 and TRBJ2-5; TRBD1 matches 10 bases. The V gene end was trimmed by 4 bases and the J gene end by 5 bases; junction bases not matched to a gene: 2. The germline V gene has CDR1 SGHRS and CDR2 YFSETQ. This CDR3 contains 13 residues.

The chain couples TRBV19 to TRBJ1-2, with 10 positions matching TRBD1. The CDR3 has 15 amino acids. Trimming removed 6 bases from V and 5 bases from J; junction bases left unmatched: 9. Per the germline V gene, CDR1 is LNHDA and CDR2 is SQIVND (reference sequence). The CDR3, as DNA: TGTGCCAGTAGGTGGACAGGGGGTGACCTTTATGGCTACACCTTC. It encodes CASRWTGGDLYGYTF.

The chain carries TRBV24-1 and TRBJ1-3; TRBD1 agrees at 7 bases. Germline CDR1 and CDR2: KGHDR and SFDVKD. CDR3 length: 17 amino acids. Trimming at V came to 4 bases and at J to 3 bases, leaving 11 bases not matched to a gene. The CDR3 is CATSDPQGTGVGNTIYF. CDR3 DNA sequence: TGTGCCACCAGTGACCCACAGGGGACCGGGGTTGGAAACACCATATATTTT.

The gene calls are TRBV18 and TRBJ1-2; a possible D gene is TRBD1 (6 bases). This CDR3 has 16 residues. With 3 bases removed from V and 3 bases from J, the gap between germline ends came to 17 bases. CDR1 and CDR2 from the germline V gene are KGHSH and LQKENI. The CDR3 is CASSPTQDSPYYGYTF. The CDR3 bases are TGTGCCAGCTCACCTACCCAGGACAGCCCCTACTATGGCTACACCTTC. The entire variable domain, with the rest obtained from reference TRBV18 and TRBJ1-2, is as follows: NAGVMQNPRHLVRRRGQEARLRCSPMKGHSHVYWYRQLPEEGLKFMVYLQKENIIDESGMPKERFSAEFPKEGPSILRIQQVVRGDSAAYFCASSPTQDSPYYGYTFGSGTRLTVV.

J is TRBJ2-3 and V is TRBV7-2; TRBD2 aligns across 9 bases. The CDR3 has 16 residues. With 1 base clipped from V and 4 bases from J, the junction kept 6 bases outside the gene matches. CDR1 SGHTA and CDR2 FQGNSA come from the germline V gene. Here the CDR3 reads CASSLVLAGASDTQYF. CDR3 coding DNA: TGTGCCAGCAGCTTAGTGTTAGCGGGGGCCTCAGATACGCAGTATTTT.

The V gene is TRBV6-5, the J gene TRBJ1-1; TRBD1 might be the D (6 bases). Germline values: CDR1 MNHEY, CDR2 SVGAGI. The CDR3 spans 15 residues. Between the trimmed V and J ends, which lost 6 bases and 4 bases, there was a span of 18 bases. CDR3 nucleotide sequence: TGTGCCAGCAGACAGGGAATCTTCCTGAGCACTGAAGCTTTCTTT. Amino acid sequence: CASRQGIFLSTEAFF.

The rearrangement uses TRBV5-4 and TRBJ2-1; 7 bases match TRBD2. Germline assignment: CDR1 SGHNT and CDR2 YYREEE (reference sequence). The CDR3 has 18 residues. V lost 2 bases, J lost 4 bases, and 15 bases stayed unmatched. The CDR3, as DNA: TGTGCCAGCAGCTTCGGTTTAGGTAGACTAGCCCTTTACAATGAGCAGTTCTTC. It is translated as CASSFGLGRLALYNEQFF. Full variable domain (remainder filled in from reference TRBV5-4 and TRBJ2-1): ETGVTQSPTHLIKTRGQQVTLRCSSQSGHNTVSWYQQALGQGPQFIFQYYREEENGRGNFPPRFSGLQFPNYSSELNVNALELDDSALYLCASSFGLGRLALYNEQFFGPGTRLTVL.

This clone is a singleton in its sample. V and J are TRBV29-1 and TRBJ1-2, with 7 bases lining up with TRBD1. The trim removed 6 bases at V and 6 bases at J, leaving 13 bases unmatched. Germline lookup yields CDR1 SQVTM and CDR2 ANQGSEA. This CDR3 contains 14 residues. DNA for the CDR3: TGCAGCGTGGTTACCCAGGGGGTAACGGATGGCTACACCTTC. Amino acid sequence: CSVVTQGVTDGYTF.

The chain couples TRBV7-2 to TRBJ2-3; a weak D match, TRBD2 (5 bases). V lost 0 bases, J lost 1 base, and 5 bases lay in between. The CDR3 totals 14 residues. Per the germline V gene, CDR1 is SGHTA and CDR2 is FQGNSA. DNA of the CDR3: TGTGCCAGCAGCTTAGCCGGGGGCACAGATACGCAGTATTTT. Protein: CASSLAGGTDTQYF.

The chain couples TRBV18 to TRBJ1-4; D remains ambiguous. The CDR3 consists of 16 residues. Trimming cost V 3 bases and J 5 bases, with 16 bases left between them. The germline gives CDR1 KGHSH, CDR2 LQKENI. CDR3: CASSPGSSQVNEKLFF. In DNA, the CDR3 is TGTGCCAGCTCACCCGGGTCGTCACAAGTGAATGAAAAACTGTTTTTT.

The rearrangement joins TRBV24-1 to TRBJ1-1; D ambiguous. Germline CDR1 reads KGHDR; CDR2 reads SFDVKD. Trimming cost V 9 bases and J 10 bases, with 14 bases left between them. This CDR3 region has 11 residues. CDR3 coding DNA: TGTGCCACCTCAAACGGTGGAGGAGCTTTCTTT. Amino acid sequence: CATSNGGGAFF.